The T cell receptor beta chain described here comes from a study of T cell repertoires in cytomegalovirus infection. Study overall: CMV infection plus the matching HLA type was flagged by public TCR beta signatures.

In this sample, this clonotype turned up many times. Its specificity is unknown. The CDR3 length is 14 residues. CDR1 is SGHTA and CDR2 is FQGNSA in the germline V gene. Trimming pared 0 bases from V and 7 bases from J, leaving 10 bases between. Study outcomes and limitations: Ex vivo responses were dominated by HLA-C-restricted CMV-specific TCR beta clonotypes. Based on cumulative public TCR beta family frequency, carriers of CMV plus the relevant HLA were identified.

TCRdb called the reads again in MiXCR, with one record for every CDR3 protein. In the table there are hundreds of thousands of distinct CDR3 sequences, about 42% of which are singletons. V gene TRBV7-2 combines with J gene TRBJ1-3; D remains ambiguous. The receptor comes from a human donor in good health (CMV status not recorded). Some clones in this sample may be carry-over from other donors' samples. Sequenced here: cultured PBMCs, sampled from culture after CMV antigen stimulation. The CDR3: CASSLAYGINTIYF. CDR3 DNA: TGTGCCAGCAGCTTAGCGTACGGGATCAACACCATATATTTT.